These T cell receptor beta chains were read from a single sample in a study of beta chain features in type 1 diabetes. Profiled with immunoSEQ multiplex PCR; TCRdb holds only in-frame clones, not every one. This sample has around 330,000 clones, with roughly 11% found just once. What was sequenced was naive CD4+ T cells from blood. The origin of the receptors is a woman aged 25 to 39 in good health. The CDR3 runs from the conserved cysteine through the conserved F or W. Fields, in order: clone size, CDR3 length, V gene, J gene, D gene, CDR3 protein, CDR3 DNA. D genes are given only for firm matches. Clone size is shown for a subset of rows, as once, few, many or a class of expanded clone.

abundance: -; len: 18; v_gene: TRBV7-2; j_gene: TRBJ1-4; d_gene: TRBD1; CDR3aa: CASSFQPSGTGFNEKLFF; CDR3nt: TGTGCCAGCAGCTTCCAACCCTCCGGGACAGGGTTTAATGAAAAACTGTTTTTT
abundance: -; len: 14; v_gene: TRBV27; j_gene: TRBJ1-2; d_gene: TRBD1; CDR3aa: CASSIGQGAGGYTF; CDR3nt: TGTGCCAGCAGCATCGGACAGGGGGCGGGCGGCTACACCTTC
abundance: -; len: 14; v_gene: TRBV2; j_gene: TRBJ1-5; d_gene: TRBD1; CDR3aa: CASARTGEVQPQHF; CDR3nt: TGTGCCAGCGCCCGGACAGGGGAGGTTCAGCCCCAGCATTTT
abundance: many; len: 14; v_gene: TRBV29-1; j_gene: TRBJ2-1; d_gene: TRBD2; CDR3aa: CSGGGLAVYNEQFF; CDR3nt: TGCAGCGGCGGGGGACTAGCGGTATACAATGAGCAGTTCTTC
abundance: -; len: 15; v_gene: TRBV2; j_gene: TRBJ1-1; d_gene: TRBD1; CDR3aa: CASTLDRVMNTEAFF; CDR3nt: TGTGCCAGCACCCTGGACAGGGTCATGAACACTGAAGCTTTCTTT
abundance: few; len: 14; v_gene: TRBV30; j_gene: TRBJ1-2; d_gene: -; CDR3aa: CAWSAGGRSYGYTF; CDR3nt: TGTGCCTGGAGTGCTGGGGGGAGGTCTTATGGCTACACCTTC
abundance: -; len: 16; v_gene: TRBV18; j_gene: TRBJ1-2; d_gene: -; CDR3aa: CASSPPYGQTNYGYTF; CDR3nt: TGTGCCAGCTCACCACCTTACGGACAGACAAACTATGGCTACACCTTC
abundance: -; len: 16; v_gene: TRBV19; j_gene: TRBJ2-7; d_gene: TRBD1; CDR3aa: CASSIRGRTGEYEQYF; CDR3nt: TGTGCCAGTAGTATTAGAGGCCGGACAGGGGAGTACGAGCAGTACTTC
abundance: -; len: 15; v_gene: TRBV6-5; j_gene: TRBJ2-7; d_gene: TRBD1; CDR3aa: CASSGPGQASYEQYF; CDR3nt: TGTGCCAGCAGTGGCCCGGGACAGGCTTCCTACGAGCAGTACTTC
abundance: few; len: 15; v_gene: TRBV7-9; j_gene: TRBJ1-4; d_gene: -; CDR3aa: CASSLGQSTNEKLFF; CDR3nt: TGTGCCAGCAGCTTAGGACAGTCAACTAATGAAAAACTGTTTTTT
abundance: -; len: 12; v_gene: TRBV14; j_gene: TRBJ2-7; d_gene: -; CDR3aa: CASSRTPHEQYF; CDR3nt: TGTGCCAGCAGCCGGACACCCCACGAGCAGTACTTC
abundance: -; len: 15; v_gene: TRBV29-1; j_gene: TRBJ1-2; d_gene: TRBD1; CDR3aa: CSVEGRTGADYGYTF; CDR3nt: TGCAGCGTTGAAGGGCGGACAGGGGCAGACTATGGCTACACCTTC